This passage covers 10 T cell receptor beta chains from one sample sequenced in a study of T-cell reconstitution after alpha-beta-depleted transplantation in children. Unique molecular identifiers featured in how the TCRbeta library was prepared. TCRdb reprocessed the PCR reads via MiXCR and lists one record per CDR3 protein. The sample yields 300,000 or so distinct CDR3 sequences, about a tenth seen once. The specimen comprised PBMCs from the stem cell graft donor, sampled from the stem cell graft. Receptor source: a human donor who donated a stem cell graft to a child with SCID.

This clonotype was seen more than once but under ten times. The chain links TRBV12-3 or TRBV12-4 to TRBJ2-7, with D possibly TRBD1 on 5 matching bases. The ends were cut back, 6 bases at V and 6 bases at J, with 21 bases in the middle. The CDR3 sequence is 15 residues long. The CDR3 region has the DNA TGTGCCAGCAGCCCACGGCACGGCAGGGTAAGCGAGCAGTACTTC. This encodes CASSPRHGRVSEQYF.

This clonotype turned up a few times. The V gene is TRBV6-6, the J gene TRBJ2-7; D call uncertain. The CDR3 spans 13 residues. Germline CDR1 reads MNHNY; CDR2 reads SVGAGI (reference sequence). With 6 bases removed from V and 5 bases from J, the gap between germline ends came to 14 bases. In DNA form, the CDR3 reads TGTGCCAGCAGACCCGACCGTAGAGACGAGCAGTACTTC. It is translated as CASRPDRRDEQYF.

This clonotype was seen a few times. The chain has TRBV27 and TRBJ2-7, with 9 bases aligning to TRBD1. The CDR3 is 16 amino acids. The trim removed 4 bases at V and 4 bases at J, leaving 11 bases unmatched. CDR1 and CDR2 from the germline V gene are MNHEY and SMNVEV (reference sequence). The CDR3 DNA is TGTGCCAGCAGTTCCCCCCCGGACAGGGGCGCATACGAGCAGTACTTC. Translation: CASSSPPDRGAYEQYF.

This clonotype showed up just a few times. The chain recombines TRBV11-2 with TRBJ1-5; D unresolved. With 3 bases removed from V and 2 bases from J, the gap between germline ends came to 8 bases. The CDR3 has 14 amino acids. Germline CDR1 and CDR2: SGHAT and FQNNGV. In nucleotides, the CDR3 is TGTGCCAGCAGCTTGAGGGAGGGCAATCAGCCCCAGCATTTT. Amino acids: CASSLREGNQPQHF.

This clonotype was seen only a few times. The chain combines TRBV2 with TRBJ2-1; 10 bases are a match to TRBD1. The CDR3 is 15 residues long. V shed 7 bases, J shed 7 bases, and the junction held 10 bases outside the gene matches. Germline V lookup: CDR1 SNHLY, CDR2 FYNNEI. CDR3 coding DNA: TGTGCCAGCACCATGACAGGGGGCTTCGGGAATGAGCAGTTCTTC. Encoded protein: CASTMTGGFGNEQFF. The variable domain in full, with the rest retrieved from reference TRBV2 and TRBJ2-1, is EPEVTQTPSHQVTQMGQEVILRCVPISNHLYFYWYRQILGQKVEFLVSFYNNEISEKSEIFDDQFSVERPDGSNFTLKIRSTKLEDSAMYFCASTMTGGFGNEQFFGPGTRLTVL.

CDR3 DNA: TGTGCCAGCAGTCTCCGCTCCCCCGGGCCTAATAGGCAGTACTTC. It is translated as CASSLRSPGPNRQYF. The chain joins TRBV2 to TRBJ2-7; D is uncertain. The CDR3 spans 15 residues. CDR1 is SNHLY, CDR2 FYNNEI, per germline. V lost 5 bases, J lost 9 bases, and 23 bases lay in between.

In DNA form, the CDR3 reads TGTGCCAGCAGCCCCAGTGAATTTGGCTTACAAGAGACCCAGTACTTC. Translated, it gives CASSPSEFGLQETQYF. This chain joins TRBV7-8 and TRBJ2-5, with D hard to call. Between the trimmed V and J ends, which lost 5 bases and 2 bases, there was a span of 18 bases. The germline V gene encodes CDR1 SGHVS and CDR2 FQNEAQ. The CDR3 runs to 16 residues.

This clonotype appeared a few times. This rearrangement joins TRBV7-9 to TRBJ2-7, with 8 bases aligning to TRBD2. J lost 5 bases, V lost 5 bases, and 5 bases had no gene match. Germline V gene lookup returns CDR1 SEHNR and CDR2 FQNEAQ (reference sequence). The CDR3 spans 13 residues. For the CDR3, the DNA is TGTGCCAGCAGCCCCCGGGGGGGTAACGAGCAGTACTTC. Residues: CASSPRGGNEQYF.

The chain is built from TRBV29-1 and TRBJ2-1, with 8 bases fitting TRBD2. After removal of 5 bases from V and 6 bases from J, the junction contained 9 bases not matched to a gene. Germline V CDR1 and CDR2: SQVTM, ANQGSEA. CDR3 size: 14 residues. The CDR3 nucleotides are TGCAGCGTTAAGACTAGCGCGTTGGGCAATGAGCAGTTCTTC. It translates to CSVKTSALGNEQFF.

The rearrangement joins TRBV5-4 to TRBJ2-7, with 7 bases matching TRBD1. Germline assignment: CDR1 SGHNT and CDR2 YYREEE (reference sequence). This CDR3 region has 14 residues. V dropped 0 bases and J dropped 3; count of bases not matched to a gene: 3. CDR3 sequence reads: CASSLAWDSYEQYF. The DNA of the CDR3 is TGTGCCAGCAGCTTGGCGTGGGACAGCTACGAGCAGTACTTC.